Shown below are 31 T cell receptor beta chains from a single sample sequenced in a study of cytomegalovirus exposure and HLA in healthy donors. The PCR used 60 Vbeta and 13 Jbeta primers. Clones were read by immunoSEQ multiplex PCR, and TCRdb kept only the in-frame ones, dropping some. The sample consists of about 190,000 clones, 65% to 85% of them appearing once. What was sequenced was PBMCs. These receptors were obtained from a woman under 30 in good health and CMV-seronegative.

This clone occurred once. This chain links TRBV5-6 with TRBJ2-1; TRBD2 aligns across 12 bases. The V and J ends lost 4 bases and 1 base, in that order; junction bases with no gene match: 3. Germline values: CDR1 SGHDT, CDR2 YYEEEE. The CDR3 spans 16 residues. The CDR3 nucleotides read TGTGCCAGCAGCATTCTAGCGGGAGGGTCCTACAATGAGCAGTTCTTC. Translation gives CASSILAGGSYNEQFF.

The sample holds a few counts of this clone. V usage is TRBV5-6 and J usage is TRBJ1-5; 7 bases align to TRBD1. Germline V gene data show CDR1 as SGHDT and CDR2 as YYEEEE. V trimming: 0 bases; J trimming: 3 bases; junction bases outside the gene matches: 6. The CDR3 runs 16 residues. This chain's CDR3 is CASSLGRQGYNQPQHF. CDR3 nucleotide sequence: TGTGCCAGCAGCTTGGGGAGACAGGGCTACAATCAGCCCCAGCATTTT.

V is TRBV19 and J is TRBJ1-6; D is possibly TRBD1 (5 bases). This CDR3 is built from 13 residues. The germline gives CDR1 LNHDA, CDR2 SQIVND (reference sequence). V was trimmed by 8 bases and J by 6 bases, leaving 11 bases between them. In DNA, the CDR3 is TGTGCCAGTTCCCCGGGACTTAATTCACCCCTCCACTTT. The encoded protein is CASSPGLNSPLHF.

The gene calls are TRBV12-5 and TRBJ1-1; the D gene is possibly TRBD1 (6 bases). Germline V CDR1 and CDR2: LGHNT, FRNRAP. CDR3 length equals 13 residues. V was trimmed by 4 bases and J by 7 bases, leaving 13 bases between them. In DNA form, the CDR3 reads TGTGCTAGTGGTTCAAGTACGGACAGTGAAGCTTTCTTT. Translated: CASGSSTDSEAFF.

This clone has just a few counts. An end of the junction does not agree with germline; a read error may underlie this. The gene calls are TRBV6-1 and TRBJ2-2, with 9 nucleotides matching TRBD1. Per germline, CDR1 MNHNS and CDR2 SASEGT. This CDR3 is 16 amino acids long. The CDR3, as DNA: TGTGCCAGCAGTGGCAAACAGGGGGCGAAAACCGGGGAGCTGTTTTTT. This codes for CASSGKQGAKTGELFF.

This clone was observed a handful of times. V usage is TRBV7-9 and J usage is TRBJ2-7; D is unresolved. This CDR3 region has 14 residues. Trimming removed 3 bases at V and 2 bases at J, with 11 bases between. The germline V gene has CDR1 SEHNR and CDR2 FQNEAQ (reference sequence). The CDR3 region is CASSLPSVAYEQYF. The CDR3 coding sequence is TGTGCCAGCAGCTTGCCATCCGTAGCCTACGAGCAGTACTTC.

The rearrangement uses TRBV28 and TRBJ1-2; D is uncertain. The CDR3 is made up of 14 amino acids. V lost 2 bases, J lost 3 bases, and 10 bases lay in between. CDR1 is MDHEN, CDR2 SYDVKM, per germline. Here the CDR3 reads CASSLRGLDYGYTF. CDR3 coding DNA: TGTGCCAGCAGTTTAAGAGGTTTGGACTATGGCTACACCTTC.

The V gene is TRBV6-1, the J gene TRBJ2-7; D possibly corresponds to TRBD2 (6 bases). Germline CDR1 is MNHNS and CDR2 is SASEGT. The CDR3 sequence is 14 residues long. V lost 6 bases, J lost 0 bases, and 12 bases lay in between. The CDR3 reads CASRNGGSSYEQYF. CDR3 in DNA: TGTGCCAGCAGAAACGGGGGTTCCTCCTACGAGCAGTACTTC.

The V gene is TRBV9, the J gene TRBJ1-1; TRBD1 aligns across 7 bases. Germline CDR1 is SGDLS and CDR2 is YYNGEE. The J segment lost 1 base and the V segment lost 4 bases, leaving 1 base of the junction unmatched. The CDR3 has 13 residues. The CDR3 nucleotides read TGTGCCAGCAGCAGGGGGCGGAACACTGAAGCTTTCTTT. This sequence encodes CASSRGRNTEAFF.

The J gene is TRBJ1-5, the V gene TRBV10-1; D gene ambiguous. The CDR3 runs to 16 residues. Trimming left V 8 bases short and J 4 bases short, with 21 bases between. Germline CDR1 and CDR2: WNHNN and SYGVQD (reference sequence). CDR3 protein: CASREKYGIKNQPQHF. The CDR3 nucleotides are TGCGCCAGCCGAGAGAAGTACGGGATAAAGAATCAGCCCCAGCATTTT.

J is TRBJ2-2 and V is TRBV29-1; a weak D match, TRBD1 (5 bases). The germline V gene has CDR1 SQVTM and CDR2 ANQGSEA. The CDR3 is 16 amino acids. Trimming took off 3 bases at V and 0 bases at J, with 14 bases between the two ends. CDR3 in amino acids: CSVEVVRGPNTGELFF. The CDR3 nucleotides read TGCAGCGTTGAGGTGGTAAGGGGCCCGAACACCGGGGAGCTGTTTTTT.

This clone was found many times. The chain couples TRBV18 to TRBJ2-7; 11 bases map to TRBD2. The junction had 1 base not matched to a gene; V was cut back by 4 bases and J by 2 bases. CDR1 and CDR2 (germline): KGHSH, LQKENI. The CDR3 has 14 amino acids. CDR3 residues: CASSLTSGAYEQYF. For the CDR3, the DNA is TGTGCCAGCTCACTGACTAGCGGGGCCTACGAGCAGTACTTC.

The V and J genes are TRBV5-4 and TRBJ2-5; D is undetermined. Between the trimmed V and J ends, which lost 5 bases and 0 bases, there was a span of 5 bases. The CDR3 loop spans 12 amino acids. The germline V gene has CDR1 SGHNT and CDR2 YYREEE (reference sequence). Written as DNA, the CDR3 is TGTGCCAGCAGTTCTTACCAAGAGACCCAGTACTTC. The encoded protein is CASSSYQETQYF.

The chain is built from TRBV25-1 and TRBJ1-6, with 10 bases aligning to TRBD1. V shed 6 bases and J 9 bases; nucleotides not matched to a gene: 5. Per the germline V gene, CDR1 is MGHDK and CDR2 is SYGVNS. CDR3 length: 14 residues. Here the CDR3 reads CASRGTGEGSPLHF. The CDR3, as DNA: TGTGCCAGCAGGGGGACAGGGGAAGGTTCACCCCTCCACTTT.

This clone was recorded only once. The V and J genes are TRBV6-1 and TRBJ1-2; possible D gene TRBD1, 5 bases. This CDR3 contains 15 residues. V was pared by 1 base and J by 5 bases, with 14 bases between. Germline loops: CDR1 MNHNS, CDR2 SASEGT. The CDR3 loop is CASSEGTRSRYGYTF. CDR3 nucleotide sequence: TGTGCCAGCAGTGAAGGGACACGCTCCAGGTATGGCTACACCTTC.

CDR3 amino acids: CASSHRWTGNTEAFF. For the CDR3, the DNA is TGCGCCAGCAGCCATAGATGGACGGGAAACACTGAAGCTTTCTTT. V usage is TRBV4-3 and J usage is TRBJ1-1; no definite D call. Germline V gene sequence: CDR1 LGHNA, CDR2 YSLEER. The CDR3 totals 15 residues. V gave up 3 bases and J gave up 2 bases, with 13 bases separating them.

V is TRBV14 and J is TRBJ2-1, with 8 bases fitting TRBD1. CDR1 is SGHDN, CDR2 FVKESK, per germline. With 1 base clipped from V and 8 bases from J, the junction kept 1 base outside the gene matches. This CDR3 spans 13 amino acids. The CDR3 nucleotides read TGTGCCAGCAGCCAAGGGACAGGGTATGAGCAGTTCTTC. It encodes CASSQGTGYEQFF.

V is TRBV28 and J is TRBJ2-3; 11 positions agree with TRBD2. The CDR3 is 14 residues long. V was pared by 6 bases and J by 6 bases, with 5 bases of the junction left unmatched. Germline-derived CDR1 and CDR2 are MDHEN and SYDVKM. In nucleotides, the CDR3 is TGTGCCAGCAGAAAGACTAGCGGGATTGATACGCAGTATTTT. Its protein is CASRKTSGIDTQYF.

The V gene is TRBV5-6, the J gene TRBJ2-7; TRBD2 aligns across 8 bases. The V and J ends lost 3 bases and 6 bases, in that order; junction bases with no gene match: 8. The CDR3 sequence is 14 residues long. Germline CDR1 is SGHDT and CDR2 is YYEEEE. The CDR3 DNA is TGTGCCAGCAGCTGGAGCGGGAGAACCGTCGAGCAGTACTTC. Its translation is CASSWSGRTVEQYF.

The rearrangement uses TRBV11-2 and TRBJ2-7; D uncertain. Per the germline V gene, CDR1 is SGHAT and CDR2 is FQNNGV. The CDR3 consists of 12 residues. V was cut by 5 bases and J by 6 bases, with 11 bases left in between. CDR3 sequence (DNA): TGTGCCAGCAGCAGCGCCCCGATCGAGCAGTACTTC. As protein: CASSSAPIEQYF.

J is TRBJ2-7 and V is TRBV2; TRBD2 matches at 11 bases. With V trimmed by 7 bases and J by 4 bases, 6 bases remained unmatched. Germline CDR1 is SNHLY and CDR2 is FYNNEI. The CDR3 totals 14 residues. As DNA, the CDR3 is TGTGCCAGCAATCACGGGACTAGCGGTTACGAGCAGTACTTC. Amino acids: CASNHGTSGYEQYF. Supplemented by reference TRBV2 and TRBJ2-7, the full variable domain reads EPEVTQTPSHQVTQMGQEVILRCVPISNHLYFYWYRQILGQKVEFLVSFYNNEISEKSEIFDDQFSVERPDGSNFTLKIRSTKLEDSAMYFCASNHGTSGYEQYFGPGTRLTVT.

The V gene is TRBV12-5, the J gene TRBJ2-1; TRBD2 agrees at 12 bases. Germline values: CDR1 LGHNT, CDR2 FRNRAP. The V and J ends lost 4 bases and 1 base, in that order; junction bases with no gene match: 2. The CDR3 spans 16 residues. The chain's CDR3 is CASGWGTSGSYNEQFF. Written as DNA, the CDR3 is TGTGCTAGTGGTTGGGGGACTAGCGGGTCCTACAATGAGCAGTTCTTC.

The chain recombines TRBV6-4 with TRBJ1-1; possible D gene TRBD1, 5 bases. The V gene's germline CDR1 is MRHNA and CDR2 SNTAGT. The ends were cut back, 3 bases at V and 1 base at J, with 15 bases in the middle. This CDR3 comprises 16 residues. The DNA for the CDR3 is TGTGCCAGCAGTGAATCCGCCAGGGAAAAGAACACTGAAGCTTTCTTT. Translating it yields CASSESAREKNTEAFF.

The CDR3 is CASSLEGQANEQFF. The CDR3 DNA is TGTGCCAGCAGCTTAGAAGGACAGGCCAATGAGCAGTTCTTC. The rearrangement links TRBV7-3 to TRBJ2-1, with 7 bases identical to TRBD1. The CDR3 spans 14 residues. After removal of 2 bases from V and 6 bases from J, the junction contained 4 bases not matched to a gene. Germline V lookup: CDR1 SGHTA, CDR2 FQGTGA. Variable domain in full (rest from reference TRBV7-3 and TRBJ2-1): GAGVSQTPSNKVTEKGKYVELRCDPISGHTALYWYRQSLGQGPEFLIYFQGTGAADDSGLPNDRFFAVRPEGSVSTLKIQRTERGDSAVYLCASSLEGQANEQFFGPGTRLTVL.

V and J are TRBV29-1 and TRBJ2-1, with a possible D match to TRBD2 (6 bases). Germline CDR1 and CDR2: SQVTM and ANQGSEA. V shed 2 bases and J shed 7 bases, with 15 bases lying between them. This CDR3 comprises 14 residues. DNA of the CDR3: TGCAGCGTTGAATCAACGGGAGTAGGGAATGAGCAGTTCTTC. Protein: CSVESTGVGNEQFF.

The rearrangement joins TRBV5-6 to TRBJ1-2; no definite D call. Germline V lookup: CDR1 SGHDT, CDR2 YYEEEE. V was cut by 4 bases and J by 6 bases, with 13 bases left in between. CDR3 length: 13 amino acids. The chain's CDR3 is CASSPAFADGYTF. The CDR3 DNA reads TGTGCCAGCAGCCCTGCTTTCGCGGATGGCTACACCTTC.

The chain links TRBV28 to TRBJ2-2, with 13 nucleotides matching TRBD2. Germline V gene data show CDR1 as MDHEN and CDR2 as SYDVKM. CDR3 size: 17 residues. V shed 6 bases and J 2 bases; nucleotides not matched to a gene: 6. The CDR3 coding sequence is TGTGCCAGCAGACTAGGACTAGCGGGAGAAAACACCGGGGAGCTGTTTTTT. This translates into CASRLGLAGENTGELFF.

This clone has a handful of counts. The chain combines TRBV27 with TRBJ1-6; D perhaps matches TRBD1 (5 bases). Trimming removed 8 bases from V and 7 bases from J, with 15 bases in between. Germline V lookup: CDR1 MNHEY, CDR2 SMNVEV (reference sequence). This CDR3 has 14 residues. This CDR3 reads CASVGLRLNSPLHF. Here the CDR3 DNA reads TGTGCCAGCGTGGGACTGCGTTTGAATTCACCCCTCCACTTT.

The rearrangement joins TRBV28 to TRBJ2-5, with TRBD2 matching 10 bases. Germline trimming cut 6 bases from V and 1 base from J; bases unmatched to any gene: 8. The CDR3 length is 16 residues. The V gene's germline CDR1 is MDHEN and CDR2 SYDVKM. As DNA, the CDR3 is TGTGCCAGCAGCTCTAGACTAGCGGGCCTCCAAGAGACCCAGTACTTC. Its translation: CASSSRLAGLQETQYF.

This clone occurred once. The chain links TRBV7-8 to TRBJ2-3; 9 bases are shared with TRBD1. J was trimmed by 1 base and V by 4 bases; bases with no gene match: 3. CDR1 is SGHVS, CDR2 FQNEAQ, per germline. The CDR3 covers 15 residues. The CDR3 region has the DNA TGTGCCAGCAGCTCCCGGGACAGGGGCACAGATACGCAGTATTTT. Protein product: CASSSRDRGTDTQYF.

The CDR3 DNA sequence: TGTGCCGGGGGGAGGAACACTGAAGCTTTCTTT. It translates to CAGGRNTEAFF. The chain has TRBV21-1 and TRBJ1-1. TRBV21-1 is listed as a pseudogene. The CDR3 covers 11 residues.